This entry describes one T cell receptor beta chain. Its specificity is not known. The repertoire was sequenced with immunoSEQ multiplex PCR; TCRdb's copy has only in-frame clones and lacks some. The sample records around 610,000 clones, 90% to 97% being singletons. The data were taken from a study of shared clonotypes between healthy human individuals. Regarding the study as a whole: Only blood underwent sampling, and tissue repertoires likely differ. Large sequencing depth failed to make sorted-subset sequencing complete, rarefaction showed.

Cells designated naive CD8 were CD45RO-negative and were positively selected for CCR7, with terminally differentiated effector memory CD45RA+ cells excluded. The germline V gene has CDR1 SGHTA and CDR2 FQGTGA. The CDR3 is made up of 17 amino acids. Trimming cost V 5 bases and J 7 bases; bases outside gene matches: 9. The chain couples TRBV7-3 to TRBJ2-3, with 16 bases fitting TRBD2. The source of this sequence is a woman aged 25 to 39 in good health. Material for sequencing was naive CD8+ T cells sorted from blood. The CDR3 DNA is TGTGCCAGCAGCCGCACCGGGACTAGCGGGAGGGCGAATACGCAGTATTTT. Its protein product is CASSRTGTSGRANTQYF.